This TCR beta chain was obtained from a study of cytomegalovirus exposure and HLA in healthy donors. The germline gives CDR1 LNHDA, CDR2 SQIVND (reference sequence). The CDR3 has 14 residues. V was cut by 6 bases and J by 9 bases, with 18 bases left in between. Primers: 60 Vbeta forward and 13 Jbeta reverse. Only in-frame clones appear in the TCRdb table, and some are missing; sequencing was by immunoSEQ multiplex PCR. This sample has tens of thousands of clones; approximately 70% occur once, and the top ten carry less than 20%. This clonotype originated in a man aged 40-50 years in good health and CMV-seropositive. Sequenced sample: PBMCs. V usage is TRBV19 and J usage is TRBJ1-5; no reliable D call. In DNA, the CDR3 is TGTGCCAGTAGCCCAATGGCCCCAGTAACGCCCCAGCATTTT. It specifies CASSPMAPVTPQHF.